The sequence of this T cell receptor (beta chain) was determined in a study of regulatory and conventional T cells in RAG deficiency. Using immunoSEQ multiplex PCR, the repertoire was profiled, and TCRdb retains in-frame clones only, with some absent. The table includes 40,000 to 55,000 clones, approximately 90% detected once. Blood CD4+ CD25-low CD127-high conventional T cells supplied the genomic DNA template. The V end lost 5 bases, the J end lost 5 bases, and 11 bases lay between the germline ends. This CDR3 is 13 amino acids long. Germline CDR1 SGHVS, CDR2 FQNEAQ. General observations from the study: Patient subsets had shorter CDR3s; Omenn Treg-Tconv overlap exceeded 90%. Omenn syndrome and CID/AS patients had about 100-fold fewer unique Treg TCR beta sequences, versus approximately 10-fold elsewhere. Control T-cell subsets had markedly higher Shannon entropy and lower Simpson indices than RAG-deficient patients.

Worth noting for this clone: Its specificity is not known.

These data were likewise used in another study, on regulatory T cells. As reported in that work: The primer mix had 52 TRBV and 13 TRBJ primers.

This sequence joins TRBV7-8 and TRBJ2-3, with unresolved D. The sample consisted of CD4+ effector T cells sorted from blood. This TCR was sampled from a human donor in good health. DNA for the CDR3: TGTGCCAGCAGCCAACCTGCTGAAGATACGCAGTATTTT. Protein sequence: CASSQPAEDTQYF.